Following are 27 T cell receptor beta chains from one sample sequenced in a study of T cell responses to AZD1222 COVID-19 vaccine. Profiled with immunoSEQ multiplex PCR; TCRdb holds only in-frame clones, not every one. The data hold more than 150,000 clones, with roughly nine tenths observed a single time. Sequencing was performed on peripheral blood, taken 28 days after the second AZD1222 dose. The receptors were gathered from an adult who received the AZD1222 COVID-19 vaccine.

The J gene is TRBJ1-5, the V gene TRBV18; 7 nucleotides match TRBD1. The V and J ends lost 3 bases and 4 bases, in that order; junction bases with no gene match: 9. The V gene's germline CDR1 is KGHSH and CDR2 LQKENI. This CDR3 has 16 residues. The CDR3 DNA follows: TGTGCCAGCTCACCGCAACTGACAGGGCGGAATCAGCCCCAGCATTTT. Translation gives CASSPQLTGRNQPQHF.

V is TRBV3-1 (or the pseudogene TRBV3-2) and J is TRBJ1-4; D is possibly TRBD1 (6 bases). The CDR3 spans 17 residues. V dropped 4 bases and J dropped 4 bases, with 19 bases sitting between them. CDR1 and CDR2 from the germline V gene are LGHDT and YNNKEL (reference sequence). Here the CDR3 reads CASSPPYGGPLNEKLFF. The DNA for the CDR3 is TGTGCCAGCAGCCCACCTTATGGGGGGCCTCTTAATGAAAAACTGTTTTTT.

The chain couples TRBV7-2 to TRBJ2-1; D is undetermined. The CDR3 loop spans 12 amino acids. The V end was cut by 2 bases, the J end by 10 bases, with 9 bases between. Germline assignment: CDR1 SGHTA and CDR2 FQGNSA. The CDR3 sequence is CASSLRLPEQFF. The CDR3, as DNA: TGTGCCAGCAGCTTAAGACTGCCGGAGCAGTTCTTC.

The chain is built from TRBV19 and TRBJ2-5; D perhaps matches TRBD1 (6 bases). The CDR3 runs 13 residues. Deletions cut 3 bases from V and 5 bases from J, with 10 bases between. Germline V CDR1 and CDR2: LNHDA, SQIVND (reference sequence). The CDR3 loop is CASSMRTEETQYF. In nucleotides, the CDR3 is TGTGCCAGTAGTATGAGGACAGAGGAGACCCAGTACTTC.

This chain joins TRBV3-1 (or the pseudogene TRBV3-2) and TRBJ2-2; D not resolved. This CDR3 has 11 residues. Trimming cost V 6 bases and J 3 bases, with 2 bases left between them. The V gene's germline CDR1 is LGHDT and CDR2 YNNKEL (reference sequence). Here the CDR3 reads CASRHTGELFF. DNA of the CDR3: TGTGCCAGCAGACACACCGGGGAGCTGTTTTTT.

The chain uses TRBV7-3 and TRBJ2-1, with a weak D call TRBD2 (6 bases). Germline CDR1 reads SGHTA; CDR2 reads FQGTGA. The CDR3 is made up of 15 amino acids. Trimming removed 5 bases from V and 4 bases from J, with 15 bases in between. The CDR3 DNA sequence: TGTGCCAGCAGCCCCACGGGACTCGGGTACAATGAGCAGTTCTTC. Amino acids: CASSPTGLGYNEQFF.

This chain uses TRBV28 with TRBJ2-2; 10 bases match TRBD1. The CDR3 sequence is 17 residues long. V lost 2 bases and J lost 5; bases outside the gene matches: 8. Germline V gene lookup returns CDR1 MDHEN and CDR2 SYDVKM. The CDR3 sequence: CASSLTRTGGKTGELFF. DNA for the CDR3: TGTGCCAGCAGTTTAACCCGGACAGGGGGAAAAACCGGGGAGCTGTTTTTT.

The CDR3 sequence is CASTTPLRTGGRDQPQHF. CDR3 nucleotides: TGTGCCAGTACCACACCTCTCCGGACAGGGGGCAGGGATCAGCCCCAGCATTTT. V and J are TRBV19 and TRBJ1-5; 11 positions match TRBD1. Germline trimming cut 7 bases from V and 5 bases from J; bases unmatched to any gene: 16. In germline, CDR1 is LNHDA, CDR2 SQIVND (reference sequence). There are 18 residues in the CDR3. The full variable domain, with the rest looked up from reference TRBV19 and TRBJ1-5, is DGGITQSPKYLFRKEGQNVTLSCEQNLNHDAMYWYRQDPGQGLRLIYYSQIVNDFQKGDIAEGYSVSREKKESFPLTVTSAQKNPTAFYLCASTTPLRTGGRDQPQHFGDGTRLSIL.

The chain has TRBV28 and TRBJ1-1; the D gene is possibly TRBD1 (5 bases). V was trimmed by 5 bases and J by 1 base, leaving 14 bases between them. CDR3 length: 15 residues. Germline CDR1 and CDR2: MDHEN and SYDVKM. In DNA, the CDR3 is TGTGCCAGCAGTGCTAGGAGGGGAGAGAACACTGAAGCTTTCTTT. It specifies CASSARRGENTEAFF.

CDR3 loop: CASRPQGRDQPQHF. The DNA for the CDR3 is TGTGCCAGCAGGCCACAGGGTCGCGATCAGCCCCAGCATTTT. The chain uses TRBV28 and TRBJ1-5; tentatively, D is TRBD1 (6 bases). This CDR3 spans 14 amino acids. Germline lookup yields CDR1 MDHEN and CDR2 SYDVKM. Trimming took 6 bases from V and 5 from J, leaving 14 bases between them.

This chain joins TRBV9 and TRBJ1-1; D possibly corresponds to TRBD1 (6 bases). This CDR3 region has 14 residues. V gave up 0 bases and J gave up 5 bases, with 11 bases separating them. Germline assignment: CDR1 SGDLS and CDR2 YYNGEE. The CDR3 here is CASSVGTGRTEAFF. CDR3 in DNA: TGTGCCAGCAGCGTAGGAACAGGGAGGACTGAAGCTTTCTTT.

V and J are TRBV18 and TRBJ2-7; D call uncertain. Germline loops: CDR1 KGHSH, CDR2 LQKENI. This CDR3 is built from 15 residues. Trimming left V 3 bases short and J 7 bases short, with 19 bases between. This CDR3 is CASSPRQDPFAEQYF. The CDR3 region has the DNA TGTGCCAGCTCACCCAGGCAGGACCCGTTCGCGGAGCAGTACTTC.

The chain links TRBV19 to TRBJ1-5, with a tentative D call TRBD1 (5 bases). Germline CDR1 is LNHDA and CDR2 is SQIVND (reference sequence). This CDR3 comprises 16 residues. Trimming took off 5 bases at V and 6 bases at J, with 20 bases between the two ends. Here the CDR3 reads CASSALGPGSSQPQHF. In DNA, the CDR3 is TGTGCCAGTAGTGCCCTTGGACCAGGGAGTAGTCAGCCCCAGCATTTT.

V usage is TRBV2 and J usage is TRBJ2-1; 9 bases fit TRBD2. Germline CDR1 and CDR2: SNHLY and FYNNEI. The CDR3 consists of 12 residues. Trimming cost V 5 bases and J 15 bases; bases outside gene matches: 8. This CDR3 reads CASSFSGSSPFF. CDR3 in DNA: TGTGCCAGCAGTTTTAGCGGGAGTAGTCCGTTCTTC.

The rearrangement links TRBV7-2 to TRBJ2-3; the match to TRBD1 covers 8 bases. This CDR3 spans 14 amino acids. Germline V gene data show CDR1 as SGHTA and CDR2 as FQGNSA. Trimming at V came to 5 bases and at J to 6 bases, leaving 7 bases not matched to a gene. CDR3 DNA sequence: TGTGCCAGCAGCCTGGACAGGGTGGGGGATACGCAGTATTTT. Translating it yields CASSLDRVGDTQYF.

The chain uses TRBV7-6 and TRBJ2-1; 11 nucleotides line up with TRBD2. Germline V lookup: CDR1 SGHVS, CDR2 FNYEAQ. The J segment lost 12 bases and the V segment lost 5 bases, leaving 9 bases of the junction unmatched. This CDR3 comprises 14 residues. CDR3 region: CASSPRLAGRVQFF. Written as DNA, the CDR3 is TGTGCCAGCAGCCCCCGACTAGCGGGAAGGGTGCAGTTCTTC. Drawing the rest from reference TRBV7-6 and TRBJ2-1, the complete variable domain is GAGVSQSPRYKVTKRGQDVALRCDPISGHVSLYWYRQALGQGPEFLTYFNYEAQQDKSGLPNDRFSAERPEGSISTLTIQRTEQRDSAMYRCASSPRLAGRVQFFGPGTRLTVL.

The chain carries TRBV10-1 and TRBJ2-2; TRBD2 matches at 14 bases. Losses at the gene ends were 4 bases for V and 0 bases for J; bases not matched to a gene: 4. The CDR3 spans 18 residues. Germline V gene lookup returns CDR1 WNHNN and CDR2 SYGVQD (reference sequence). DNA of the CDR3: TGCGCCAGCAGTGGCGGGACTAGCGGGAGTGCGAACACCGGGGAGCTGTTTTTT. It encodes CASSGGTSGSANTGELFF.

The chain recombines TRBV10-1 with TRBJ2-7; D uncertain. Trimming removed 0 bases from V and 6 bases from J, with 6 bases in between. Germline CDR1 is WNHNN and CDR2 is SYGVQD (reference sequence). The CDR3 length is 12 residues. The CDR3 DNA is TGCGCCAGCAGTGAGTCCCTTGGCGAGCAGTACTTC. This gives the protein CASSESLGEQYF.

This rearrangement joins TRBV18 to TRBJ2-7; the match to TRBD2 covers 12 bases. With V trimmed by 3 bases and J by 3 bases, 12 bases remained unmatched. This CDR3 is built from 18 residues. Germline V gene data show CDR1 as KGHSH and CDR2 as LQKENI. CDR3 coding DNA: TGTGCCAGCTCACCGGGGACTAGCGGGCGGCATATATACTACGAGCAGTACTTC. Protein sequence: CASSPGTSGRHIYYEQYF.

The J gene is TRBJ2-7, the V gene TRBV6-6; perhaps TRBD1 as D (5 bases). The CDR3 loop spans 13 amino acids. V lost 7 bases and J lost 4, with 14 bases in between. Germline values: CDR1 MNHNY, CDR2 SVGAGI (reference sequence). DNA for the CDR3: TGTGCCAGCAAGTTGGAGCAGGGTTACGAGCAGTACTTC. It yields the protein CASKLEQGYEQYF.

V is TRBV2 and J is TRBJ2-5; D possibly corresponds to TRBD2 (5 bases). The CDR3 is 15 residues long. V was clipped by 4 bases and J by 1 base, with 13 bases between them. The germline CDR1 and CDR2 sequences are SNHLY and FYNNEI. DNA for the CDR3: TGTGCCAGCAGTGGAAATAGAGGGTCCCAAGAGACCCAGTACTTC. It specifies CASSGNRGSQETQYF. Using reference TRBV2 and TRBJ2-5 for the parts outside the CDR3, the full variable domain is EPEVTQTPSHQVTQMGQEVILRCVPISNHLYFYWYRQILGQKVEFLVSFYNNEISEKSEIFDDQFSVERPDGSNFTLKIRSTKLEDSAMYFCASSGNRGSQETQYFGPGTRLLVL.

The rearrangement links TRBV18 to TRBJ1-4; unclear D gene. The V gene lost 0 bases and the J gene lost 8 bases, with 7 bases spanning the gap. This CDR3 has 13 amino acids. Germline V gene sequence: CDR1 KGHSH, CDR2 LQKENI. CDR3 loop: CASSPPVLEKLFF. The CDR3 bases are TGTGCCAGCTCACCACCCGTCCTCGAAAAACTGTTTTTT. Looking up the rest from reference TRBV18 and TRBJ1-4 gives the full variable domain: NAGVMQNPRHLVRRRGQEARLRCSPMKGHSHVYWYRQLPEEGLKFMVYLQKENIIDESGMPKERFSAEFPKEGPSILRIQQVVRGDSAAYFCASSPPVLEKLFFGSGTQLSVL.

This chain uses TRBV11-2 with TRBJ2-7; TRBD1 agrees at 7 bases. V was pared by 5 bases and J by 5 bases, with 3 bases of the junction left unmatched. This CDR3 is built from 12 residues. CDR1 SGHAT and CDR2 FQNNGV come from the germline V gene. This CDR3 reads CASSPDRNEQYF. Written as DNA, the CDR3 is TGTGCCAGCAGCCCGGACAGGAACGAGCAGTACTTC.

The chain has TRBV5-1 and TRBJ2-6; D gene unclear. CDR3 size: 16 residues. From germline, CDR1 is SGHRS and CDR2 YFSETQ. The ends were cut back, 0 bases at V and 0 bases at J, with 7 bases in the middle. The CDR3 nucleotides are TGCGCCAGCAGCTTGGGGGCCGCCTCTGGGGCCAACGTCCTGACTTTC. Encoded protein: CASSLGAASGANVLTF. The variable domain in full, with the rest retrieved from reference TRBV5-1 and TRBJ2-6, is KAGVTQTPRYLIKTRGQQVTLSCSPISGHRSVSWYQQTPGQGLQFLFEYFSETQRNKGNFPGRFSGRQFSNSRSEMNVSTLELGDSALYLCASSLGAASGANVLTFGAGSRLTVL.

CDR3 in DNA: TGTGCCAGCAGTTTACGGGGAGGTGGAAATCAGCCCCAGCATTTT. Amino acid sequence: CASSLRGGGNQPQHF. This chain joins TRBV27 and TRBJ1-5; D remains ambiguous. The CDR3 has 15 residues. V was cut by 2 bases and J by 4 bases, with 12 bases left in between. In germline, CDR1 is MNHEY, CDR2 SMNVEV (reference sequence).

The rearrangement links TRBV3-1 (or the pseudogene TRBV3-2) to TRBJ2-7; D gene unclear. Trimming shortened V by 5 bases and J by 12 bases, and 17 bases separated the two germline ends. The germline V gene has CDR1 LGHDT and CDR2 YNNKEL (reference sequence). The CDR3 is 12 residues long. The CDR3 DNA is TGTGCCAGCAGCGTGCGTCAGTGGTTCCGGTACTTC. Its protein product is CASSVRQWFRYF.

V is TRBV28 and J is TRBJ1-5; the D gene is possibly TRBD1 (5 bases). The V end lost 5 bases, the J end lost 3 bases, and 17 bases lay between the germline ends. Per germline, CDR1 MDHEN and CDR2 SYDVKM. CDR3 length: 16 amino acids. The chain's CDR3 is CASSLGTINNNQPQHF. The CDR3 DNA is TGTGCCAGCAGTCTCGGGACGATAAATAACAATCAGCCCCAGCATTTT.